The clone carrying this TCR beta chain showed up just once. Its antigen is not known. Germline CDR1 and CDR2: SGDLS and YYNGEE. This CDR3 spans 15 amino acids. Here immunoSEQ multiplex PCR was the method, and the copy in TCRdb shows in-frame clones only, minus some. The sample shows some 600,000 clones, around 96% of them seen only once. The data originate from a study of shared clonotypes between healthy human individuals. Terminally differentiated effector memory CD45RA+ cells were excluded by CCR7 positive selection of CD45RO-negative cells. None of the donors, who were healthy HIV-negative adults, had recently had acute infections or vaccinations. Whole-study results and caveats: Shared across four donors were about 4.6% of the naive CD4 clonotypes.

This chain joins TRBV9 and TRBJ2-5; tentatively, D is TRBD1 (6 bases). The last part of the DNA fits TRBJ2-7 better; the J call may be wrong. The sequence came from a woman under 40 in good health. Source material: naive CD8+ T cells sorted from blood. In DNA form, the CDR3 reads TGTGCCAGCAGCGTAGGAGGGACACCAATCTACGAGCAGTACTTC. This translates into CASSVGGTPIYEQYF.